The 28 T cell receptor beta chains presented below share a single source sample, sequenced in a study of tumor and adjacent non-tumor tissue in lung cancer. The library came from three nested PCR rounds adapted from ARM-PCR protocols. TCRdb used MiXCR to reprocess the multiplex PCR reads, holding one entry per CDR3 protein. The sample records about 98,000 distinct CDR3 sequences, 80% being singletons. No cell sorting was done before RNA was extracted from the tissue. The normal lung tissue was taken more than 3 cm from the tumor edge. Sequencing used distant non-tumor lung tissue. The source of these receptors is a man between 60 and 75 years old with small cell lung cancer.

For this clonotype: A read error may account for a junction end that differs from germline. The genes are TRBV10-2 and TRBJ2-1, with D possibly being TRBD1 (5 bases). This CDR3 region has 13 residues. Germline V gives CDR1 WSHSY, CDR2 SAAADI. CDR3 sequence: CASCENAQGEQFF. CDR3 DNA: TGTGCCAGCTGCGAGAATGCCCAGGGTGAGCAGTTCTTC.

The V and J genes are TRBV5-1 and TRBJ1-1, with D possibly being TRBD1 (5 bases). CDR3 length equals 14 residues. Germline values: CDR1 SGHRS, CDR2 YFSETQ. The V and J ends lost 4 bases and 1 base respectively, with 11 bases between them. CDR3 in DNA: TGCGCCAGCAGCCCGCTCGACAGGAACACTGAAGCTTTCTTT. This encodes CASSPLDRNTEAFF.

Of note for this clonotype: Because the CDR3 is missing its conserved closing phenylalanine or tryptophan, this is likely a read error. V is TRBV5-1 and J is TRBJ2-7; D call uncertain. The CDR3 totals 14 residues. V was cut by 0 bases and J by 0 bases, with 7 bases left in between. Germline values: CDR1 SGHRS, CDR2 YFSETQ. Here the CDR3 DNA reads TGCGCCAGCAGCTTGGCCGCTCGCTCCTACGAGCAGTACTCC. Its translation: CASSLAARSYEQYS.

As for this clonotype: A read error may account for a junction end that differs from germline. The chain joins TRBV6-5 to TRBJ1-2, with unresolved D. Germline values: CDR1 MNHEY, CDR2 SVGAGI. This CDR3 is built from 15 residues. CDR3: CASRYNGGKAYDYTF. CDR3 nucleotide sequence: TGTGCCAGCAGATACAATGGCGGCAAGGCCTATGACTACACCTTC.

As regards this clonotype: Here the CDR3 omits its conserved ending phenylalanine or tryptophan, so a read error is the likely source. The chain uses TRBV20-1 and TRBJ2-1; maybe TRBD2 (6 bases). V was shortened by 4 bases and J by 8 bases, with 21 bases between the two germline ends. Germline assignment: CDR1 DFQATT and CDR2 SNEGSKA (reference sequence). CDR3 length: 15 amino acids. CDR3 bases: TGCAGTGCTACTTCGGCTAGCTGGAGGGTCCATGAGCAGTTCTAC. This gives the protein CSATSASWRVHEQFY.

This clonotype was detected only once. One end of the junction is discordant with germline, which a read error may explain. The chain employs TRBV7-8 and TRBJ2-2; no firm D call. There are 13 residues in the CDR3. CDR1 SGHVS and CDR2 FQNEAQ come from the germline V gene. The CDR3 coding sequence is TGTGCTAGCAGCTTTCTCAACGCCGGGGAGCTGTTTTTT. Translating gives CASSFLNAGELFF.

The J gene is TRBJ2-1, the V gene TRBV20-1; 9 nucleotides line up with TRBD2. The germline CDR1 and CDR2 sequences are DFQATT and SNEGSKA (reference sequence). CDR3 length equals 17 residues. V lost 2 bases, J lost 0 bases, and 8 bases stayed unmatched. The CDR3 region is CSARPFSGGPSYNEQFF. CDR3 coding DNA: TGCAGTGCTAGACCCTTTAGCGGGGGCCCCTCCTACAATGAGCAGTTCTTC.

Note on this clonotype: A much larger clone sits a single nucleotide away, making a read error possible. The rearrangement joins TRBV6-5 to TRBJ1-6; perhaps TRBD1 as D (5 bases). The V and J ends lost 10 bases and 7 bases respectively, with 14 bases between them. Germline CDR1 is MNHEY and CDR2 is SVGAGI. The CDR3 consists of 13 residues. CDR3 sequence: CANRQGRNSPLHF. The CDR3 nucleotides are TGTGCCAACAGGCAGGGCCGGAATTCACCCCTCCACTTT.

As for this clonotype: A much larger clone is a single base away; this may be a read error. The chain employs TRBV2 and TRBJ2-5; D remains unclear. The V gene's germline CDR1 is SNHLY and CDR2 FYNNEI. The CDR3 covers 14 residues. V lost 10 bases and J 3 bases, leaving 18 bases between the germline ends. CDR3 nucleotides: TGTGCCACCGTAACTTTTGGACGGAAAGAGACCCAGTACTTC. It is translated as CATVTFGRKETQYF.

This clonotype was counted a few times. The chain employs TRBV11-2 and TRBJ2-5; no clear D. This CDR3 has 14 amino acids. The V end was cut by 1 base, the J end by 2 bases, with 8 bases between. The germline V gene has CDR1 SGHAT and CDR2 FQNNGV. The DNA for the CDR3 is TGTGCCAGCAGCTTAGTTGGGGATCAAGAGACCCAGTACTTC. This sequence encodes CASSLVGDQETQYF.

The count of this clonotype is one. The CDR3 sequence is CASSLTLGAAHEQYV. CDR3 nucleotides: TGTGCCAGCAGCCTAACTTTGGGAGCCGCACACGAGCAGTACGTC. The J gene is TRBJ2-7, the V gene TRBV7-6; tentatively, D is TRBD2 (5 bases). The germline V gene has CDR1 SGHVS and CDR2 FNYEAQ. The CDR3 has 15 residues. Trimming took 5 bases from V and 5 from J, leaving 19 bases between them.

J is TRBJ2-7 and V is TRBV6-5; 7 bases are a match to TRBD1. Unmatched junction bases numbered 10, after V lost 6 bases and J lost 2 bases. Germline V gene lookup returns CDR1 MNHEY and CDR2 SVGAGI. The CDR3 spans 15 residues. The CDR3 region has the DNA TGTGCCAGCAGGACCCGGGACAGTCGCACCTACGAGCAGTACTTC. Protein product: CASRTRDSRTYEQYF.

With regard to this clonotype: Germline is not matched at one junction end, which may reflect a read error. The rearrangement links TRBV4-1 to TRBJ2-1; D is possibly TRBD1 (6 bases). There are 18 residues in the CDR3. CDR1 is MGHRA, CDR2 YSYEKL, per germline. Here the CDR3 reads CASSQDDTGHNSYNEQSF. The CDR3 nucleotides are TGCGCCAGCAGCCAGGATGATACGGGACACAACTCATATAATGAGCAGTCCTTC.

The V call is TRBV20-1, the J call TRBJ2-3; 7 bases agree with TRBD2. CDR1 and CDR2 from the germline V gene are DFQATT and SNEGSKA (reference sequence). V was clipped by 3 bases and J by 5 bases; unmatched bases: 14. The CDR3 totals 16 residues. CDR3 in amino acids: CSARDGRAIFLDTQYF. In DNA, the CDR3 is TGCAGTGCTAGGGATGGGAGGGCCATTTTTTTAGATACGCAGTATTTT.

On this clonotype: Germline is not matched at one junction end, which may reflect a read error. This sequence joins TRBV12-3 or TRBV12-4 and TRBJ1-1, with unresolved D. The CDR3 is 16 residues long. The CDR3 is CANSFDHGKGNTEAFF. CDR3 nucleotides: TGTGCCAACAGTTTCGATCATGGGAAGGGGAACACTGAAGCTTTCTTT.

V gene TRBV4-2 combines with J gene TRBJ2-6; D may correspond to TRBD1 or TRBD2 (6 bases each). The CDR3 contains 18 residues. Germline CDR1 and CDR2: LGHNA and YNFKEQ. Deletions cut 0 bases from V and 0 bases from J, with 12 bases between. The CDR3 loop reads CASSQDVEGHSGANVLTF. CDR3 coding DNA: TGTGCCAGCAGCCAAGATGTGGAGGGACACTCTGGGGCCAACGTCCTGACTTTC.

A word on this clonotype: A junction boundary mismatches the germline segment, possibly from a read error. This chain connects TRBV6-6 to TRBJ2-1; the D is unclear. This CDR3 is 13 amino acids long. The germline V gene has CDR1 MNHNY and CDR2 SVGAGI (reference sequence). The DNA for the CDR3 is TGTGCCAGCTGTTACACGTCCGGGTCTAGTGAGGTCTTC. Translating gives CASCYTSGSSEVF.

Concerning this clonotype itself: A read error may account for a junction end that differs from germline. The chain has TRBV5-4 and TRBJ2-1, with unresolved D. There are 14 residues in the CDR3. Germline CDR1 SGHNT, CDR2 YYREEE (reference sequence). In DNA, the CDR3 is TGTGTCAGCAGCCACAGTAACTCCTATAATGAGCAGTTCTTC. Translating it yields CVSSHSNSYNEQFF.

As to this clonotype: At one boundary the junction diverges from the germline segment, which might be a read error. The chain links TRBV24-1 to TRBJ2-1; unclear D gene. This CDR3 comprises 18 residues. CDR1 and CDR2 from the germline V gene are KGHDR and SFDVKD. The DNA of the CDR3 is TGTACCACCCGTGATTTCAGAATCGGGCTAGGCAGCGACAATGAGCAGTTCTTC. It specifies CTTRDFRIGLGSDNEQFF.

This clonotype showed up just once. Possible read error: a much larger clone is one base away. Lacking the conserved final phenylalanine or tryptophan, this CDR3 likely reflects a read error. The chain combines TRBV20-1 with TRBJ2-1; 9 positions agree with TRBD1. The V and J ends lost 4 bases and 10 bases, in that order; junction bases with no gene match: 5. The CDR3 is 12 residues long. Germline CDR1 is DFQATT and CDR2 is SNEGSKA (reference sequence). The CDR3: CSANGGTGEQFY. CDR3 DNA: TGCAGTGCTAACGGCGGGACAGGGGAGCAGTTCTAC.

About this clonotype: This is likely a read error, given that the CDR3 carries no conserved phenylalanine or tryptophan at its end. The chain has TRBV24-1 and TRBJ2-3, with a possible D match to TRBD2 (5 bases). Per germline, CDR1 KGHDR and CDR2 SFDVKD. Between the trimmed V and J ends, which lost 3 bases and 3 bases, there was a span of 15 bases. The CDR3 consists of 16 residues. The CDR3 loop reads CATSDPALARTDTQYS. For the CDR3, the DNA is TGTGCCACCAGTGATCCAGCCCTAGCTAGGACAGATACGCAGTATTCT.

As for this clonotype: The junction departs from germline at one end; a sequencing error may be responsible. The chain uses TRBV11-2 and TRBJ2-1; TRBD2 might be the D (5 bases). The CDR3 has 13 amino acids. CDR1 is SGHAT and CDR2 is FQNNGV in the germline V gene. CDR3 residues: CASSLEAAGLESF. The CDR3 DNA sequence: TGTGCCAGCAGCTTAGAAGCGGCGGGCCTAGAGAGCTTT.

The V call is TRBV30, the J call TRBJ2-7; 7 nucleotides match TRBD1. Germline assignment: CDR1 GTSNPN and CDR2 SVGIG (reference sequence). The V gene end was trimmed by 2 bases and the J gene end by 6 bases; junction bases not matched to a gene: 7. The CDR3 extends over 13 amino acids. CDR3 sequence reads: CAWSRGPGGEQYV. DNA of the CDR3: TGTGCCTGGAGTCGAGGGCCAGGGGGCGAGCAGTACGTC.

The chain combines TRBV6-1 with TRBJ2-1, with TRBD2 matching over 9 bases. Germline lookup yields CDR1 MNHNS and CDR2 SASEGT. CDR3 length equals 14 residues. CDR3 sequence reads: CAGIISGSRNEQFF. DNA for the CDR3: TGTGCTGGCATCATTAGCGGGAGTAGGAATGAGCAGTTCTTC.

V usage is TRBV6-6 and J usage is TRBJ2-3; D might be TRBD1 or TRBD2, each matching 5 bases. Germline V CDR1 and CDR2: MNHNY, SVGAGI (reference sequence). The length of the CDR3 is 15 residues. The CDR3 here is CVNSRGRPFTDTQYF. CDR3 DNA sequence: TGTGTCAACAGTCGGGGCCGGCCCTTCACAGATACGCAGTATTTT.

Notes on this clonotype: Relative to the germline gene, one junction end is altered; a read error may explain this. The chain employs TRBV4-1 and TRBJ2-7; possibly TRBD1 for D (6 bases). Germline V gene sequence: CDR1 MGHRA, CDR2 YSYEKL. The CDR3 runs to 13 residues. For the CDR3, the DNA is TGCACCAGCAGTCTCGACAGGCTCTACGAGCAGTACTTC. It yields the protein CTSSLDRLYEQYF.

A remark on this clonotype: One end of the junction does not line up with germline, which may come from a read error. CDR3 sequence reads: CASTSTNNYGYTF. The DNA of the CDR3 is TGTGCCAGCACGTCCACGAATAACTATGGTTACACCTTC. The rearrangement links TRBV6-6 to TRBJ1-2, with D hard to call. CDR3 length: 13 residues. Germline assignment: CDR1 MNHNY and CDR2 SVGAGI (reference sequence).

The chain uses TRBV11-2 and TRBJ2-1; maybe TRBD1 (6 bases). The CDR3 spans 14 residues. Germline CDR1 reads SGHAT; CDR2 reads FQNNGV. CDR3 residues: CVSSLQGSYNEQFF. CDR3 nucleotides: TGTGTGAGCAGTTTACAGGGTTCCTACAATGAGCAGTTCTTC.